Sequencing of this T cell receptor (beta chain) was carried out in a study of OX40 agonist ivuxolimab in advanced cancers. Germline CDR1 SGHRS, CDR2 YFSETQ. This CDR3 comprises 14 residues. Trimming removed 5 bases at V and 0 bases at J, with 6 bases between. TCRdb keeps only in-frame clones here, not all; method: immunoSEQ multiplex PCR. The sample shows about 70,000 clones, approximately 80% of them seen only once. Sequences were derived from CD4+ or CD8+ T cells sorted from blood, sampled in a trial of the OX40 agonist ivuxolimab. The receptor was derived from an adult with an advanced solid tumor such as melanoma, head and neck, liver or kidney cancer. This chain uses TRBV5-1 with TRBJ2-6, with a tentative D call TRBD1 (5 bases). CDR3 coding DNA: TGCGCCAGCAGGGACATCTCTGGGGCCAACGTCCTGACTTTC. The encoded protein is CASRDISGANVLTF.